This T cell receptor (beta chain) came from a study of molecular identifiers for immune sequencing clone quantification. Study-level points and caveats: Highly expanded clone sizes could end up underestimated if a barcode were shared by identical TCR molecules.

The CDR3 loop spans 13 amino acids. The V and J ends lost 0 bases and 2 bases respectively, with 6 bases between them. Germline V CDR1 and CDR2: SGDLS, YYNGEE. This clonotype was found many times. What it recognizes is unknown. Via MiXCR, TCRdb re-called the PCR reads, giving one row per CDR3 protein. The sample has some 320,000 distinct CDR3 sequences, 24% seen once; the top ten hold around 0.7%. Sequenced: naive CD8+ T cells from blood, with Jurkat cell RNA spiked in. Subset defined: FACS-sorted CD8+CD4-CCR7+CD45RA+ naive T cells. The chain links TRBV9 to TRBJ2-7; D unclear. The receptor's source is a human donor in good health. Some libraries in this study had Jurkat cell RNA spiked in. The CDR3 DNA sequence: TGTGCCAGCAGCGTAGCGCCGACCTACGAGCAGTACTTC. Translation gives CASSVAPTYEQYF.